This T cell receptor beta chain is drawn from a study of vaccination and CD4 T cells after COVID-19. Overall study results and limits: Post-vaccination, and not before, a median roughly 86% of reactive clones appeared in convalescent patients.

CDR3 length equals 14 residues. Trimming stripped 11 bases from V and 6 bases from J, with 19 bases between. CDR1 is WNHNN, CDR2 SYGVQD, per germline (reference sequence). A remark on this clonotype: Its cognate antigen is unknown.

The study sequenced cultured CD4+ T cell DNA using the Oncomine TCR Beta short-read assay. Each CDR3 protein gets one entry after TCRdb re-called the PCR reads with MiXCR. There are around 16,000 distinct CDR3 sequences in the sample; approximately 50% occur only once, and about 30% lies in the top ten. The treatment denotes: approximately 10-day PBMC culture with coronavirus spike peptide pools or control peptides (ViraFEST assay). ViraFEST sequenced TCRs after peptide-pool expansion of antigen-specific T cells. Sequencing used cultured CD4+ T cells from blood, obtained after SARS-CoV-2 vaccination. The clonotype originates from a human donor with COVID-19. This chain connects TRBV10-1 to TRBJ2-2, with D perhaps given as TRBD1 or TRBD2 (6 bases each). CDR3 protein: CARGRRGVPGELFF. Written as DNA, the CDR3 is TGCGCCCGCGGTCGAAGGGGGGTTCCCGGGGAGCTGTTTTTT.